Listed here is a single T cell receptor beta chain. This CDR3 comprises 13 residues. Trimming shortened V by 2 bases and J by 8 bases, and 9 bases separated the two germline ends. Germline CDR1 MNHEY, CDR2 SMNVEV (reference sequence). This record belongs to a study of blood T cell repertoires in COVID-19. Study information: PBMCs, B-cell-depleted T cells, or T cells were the source of the cDNA or gDNA that made up the material.

Assay used: immunoSEQ multiplex PCR; TCRdb lists only in-frame clones, some missing. The sample includes about 270,000 clones, 85% of them seen just once. The sequence came from a human donor in a cohort sampled during active COVID-19. The sequenced sample consisted of peripheral blood. The V call is TRBV27, the J call TRBJ1-4, with D hard to call. The CDR3 protein is CASSLRGAEKLFF. The CDR3 region has the DNA TGTGCCAGCAGTTTACGGGGTGCCGAAAAACTGTTTTTT.